This paragraph reports one T cell receptor beta chain. As yet, its antigen is unknown. A junction end diverges from the germline sequence, so it may reflect a read error. This CDR3 comprises 15 residues. The V gene's germline CDR1 is SEHNR and CDR2 FQNEAQ (reference sequence). These data come from a study of cytomegalovirus exposure and HLA in healthy donors. Study observations and caveats: Most of the TCR beta V segments (in an earlier analysis) were productive either about 90% or about 30% of the time. V segments that were indistinguishable, TRBV6-2 and TRBV6-3 among them, were omitted from analysis. HLA-A and HLA-B allele assignments for most subjects were reportedly predicted accurately using TCR beta sequences.

PCR involved 60 Vbeta and 13 Jbeta primers. Some clones are missing from TCRdb's copy, which holds only in-frame ones; the method was immunoSEQ multiplex PCR. The sample lists 150,000 to 200,000 clones, approximately 79% seen once, with around 2% in the top ten. The rearrangement joins TRBV7-9 to TRBJ2-1, with D perhaps TRBD2 (7 bases). This receptor was obtained from a human donor in good health. The sequenced sample was PBMCs. The CDR3 DNA reads TGTTCCAGCAGCTTATCTGGGGGGGCATTCAATGAGCAGTTCTTC. Protein product: CSSSLSGGAFNEQFF.